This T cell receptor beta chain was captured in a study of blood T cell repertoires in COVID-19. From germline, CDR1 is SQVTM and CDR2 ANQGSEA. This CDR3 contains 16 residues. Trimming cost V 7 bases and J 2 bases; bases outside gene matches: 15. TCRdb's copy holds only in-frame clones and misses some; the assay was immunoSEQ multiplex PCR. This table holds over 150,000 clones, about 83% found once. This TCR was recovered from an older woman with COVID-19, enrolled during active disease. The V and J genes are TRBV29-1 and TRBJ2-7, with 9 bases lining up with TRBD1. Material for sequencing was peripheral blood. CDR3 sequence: CSAPQIRDRAPYEQYF. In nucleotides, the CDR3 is TGCAGCGCCCCCCAGATCCGGGACAGGGCTCCCTACGAGCAGTACTTC.